This T cell receptor (beta chain) is from a study of T cell responses to AZD1222 COVID-19 vaccine. Study results and limitations: Close to half of all spike-specific TCRs reportedly target regions of the variants that are unmutated. Mostly white British, mostly female donors; authors suggested clonal diversity may be underestimated. Sampled repertoires all dated from after the peak T cell response.

There are 16 residues in the CDR3. Germline values: CDR1 MNHEY, CDR2 SVGAGI. V shed 0 bases and J shed 4 bases, with 15 bases lying between them. This table comes from immunoSEQ multiplex PCR, and its TCRdb copy is limited to in-frame clones, with some not included. The data show about 120,000 clones, with about 90% seen just once and roughly 5.4% held by the top ten. Notes on this clone: Its antigen is not known.

Sequenced material: peripheral blood, taken on day 0 of AZD1222 vaccination. The chain joins TRBV6-5 to TRBJ2-5; D possibly corresponds to TRBD2 (7 bases). This sequence originates from an adult in good health. The CDR3 DNA sequence: TGTGCCAGCAGTTACTCTGGGGGGGCGCGAGGAGAGACCCAGTACTTC. Translating it yields CASSYSGGARGETQYF.